The entry below gives a single TCR beta chain sequence along with its context. No antigen is known for it. The input lacks base qualities; no much larger clone sits a single base away. The entry originates in a study of shared clonotypes between healthy human individuals (dated by TCRdb to 2018 to 2020). Describing the broader study: A few men and a couple of women, aged 18 to 49 years, made up the cohort. Between about 0.94 and 8.9 billion PBMCs per donor were obtained by leukapheresis. Blood TCR repertoires of several healthy adults were deeply sequenced to estimate repertoire size and the extent of clonotype sharing between individuals. For each donor, three plates each were used for CD4 naive and CD4 memory, two plates were used for CD8 naive, and one plate was used for CD8 memory. To increase sequencing depth and limit assay-specific biases, different laboratories used diverse techniques to prepare libraries and sequence TCR repertoires.

Using the deep immunoSEQ assay, multiplex PCR amplified TCR CDR3 regions from genomic DNA. For each cell subset, the extracted genomic DNA was distributed evenly across all wells of several immunoSEQ 96-well plates, and each plate served as one replicate. For sorted subsets, about 0.2 ug genomic DNA, equal to about 30,000 T cell genomes, was loaded into each replicate PCR. Purified libraries were measured with a Qubit 3.0 fluorometer, size-checked on a Bioanalyzer 2100, and measured again with the KAPA Library Quantification kit. Every immunoSEQ 96-well plate was sequenced on a separate single-read 150-cycle Illumina NextSeq 550 flow cell. The authors' analysis ran thus. Because the immunoSEQ output included only junctional sequences and no quality scores, the filtering could not be the same as the filtering used for full-length reads. To assign V/J genes and CDR3, sequences were annotated against IMGT germline references using PyIR, a Python wrapper for IgBLAST v1.9. Reads were filtered out if the reads had weak V/J assignments (E-value above 1e-6), no CDR3, stop codons, out-of-frame junctions, or ambiguous translated residues. V3J clonotypes were defined by identical inferred V gene, J gene, and CDR3 amino acid sequence. Percentage overlap between repertoires was calculated by dividing the number of shared unique clonotypes by the size of the smaller repertoire. Richness of each repertoire was evaluated using RTK rarefaction, the Chao1 estimator, and Recon v2.1 estimates of unobserved clonotypes. For all TCRbeta clonotypes obtained by the gDNA method from a few donors, generation probabilities were computed with OLGA. As stored in TCRdb, this immuneACCESS dataset retains in-frame rearrangements with V and J assigned. A fraction of the clones does not appear; measured against another copy, unresolved V genes explain less than half of the discrepancy, and the remainder lacks a known reason. For V, J and clone size, that table is used; D and trimming come from the DNA. The sample data list about 1.4 million clones, and roughly 96% of these were observed just once. The ten largest clones capture roughly 1.1% of the sample.

The donors were healthy, HIV-negative adults with no recently reported acute infections or vaccinations. Every donor was a Caucasian adult living in Nashville, Tennessee, USA. CD4+ T cells were enriched by magnetic negative selection, after which naive cells were positively selected on CD45RA and the negative fraction was taken as the memory subset. Blood was obtained by leukapheresis, after which PBMCs were separated by Ficoll-Histopaque density gradient centrifugation and cryopreserved in liquid nitrogen vapor phase. Purity and quantity of every magnetically sorted T cell population were checked by analytical flow cytometry. Each sorted fraction had its genomic DNA isolated and then quantified by UV absorbance on a Nanodrop 2000c. General findings and caveats noted by the study authors: Pairwise subsampling indicated that sequencing depth was expected to affect the degree of clonotype sharing among donors. Incomplete sequencing was indicated by rarefaction of sorted-subset datasets, despite the large sequencing depth. Naive subsets generally had larger estimated clonotype richness than memory subsets did. Sharing across several donors was observed for about 4.8% of naive CD4, about 4% of naive CD8, over 2% of memory CD4, and around 0.4% of memory CD8 clonotypes. Sampling was restricted to blood, and TCR repertoires in tissue are likely to differ from TCR repertoires in blood. The genetic and exposure-history diversity represented was limited by the small number of donors. Clonotypes shared by all four sorted-subset donors showed higher generation probabilities than non-shared clonotypes.

Between the V and J ends, shortened by 6 bases and 1 base respectively, the junction contains 15 bases. Including the terminal cysteine and phenylalanine, the CDR3 comprises 15 residues. Just the 45-base CDR3 DNA is kept, in frame starting at base 1. From the germline V gene (reference sequence), CDR1 is SGHNT and CDR2 is YYREEE. The receptor was isolated from a man under 40 in good health. The chain links TRBV5-4 with TRBJ2-3; a tentative D match to TRBD2 spans 7 bases. Specimen: naive CD4+ T cells sorted from blood. What the cell subset or site label conveys for this sample: CD45RA+ positively selected. The CDR3 region has the sequence CASTPRGGGTDTQYF. The DNA sequence is as follows: TGTGCCAGCACCCCGAGGGGGGGAGGCACAGATACGCAGTATTTT.